This T cell receptor (beta chain) was recorded in a study of T cells after yellow fever vaccination. They built TCR cDNA with 5'RACE template switching, a step that put in a universal primer site and UMIs. MiXCR was run by TCRdb on the 5' RACE reads, yielding one entry per CDR3 protein. The table lists more than 300,000 distinct CDR3 sequences, around a tenth of them singletons. CDR1 MNHEY and CDR2 SVGAGI come from the germline V gene. V shed 3 bases and J shed 3 bases, with 12 bases lying between them. The CDR3 is 14 residues long. General study findings and limits: Although the secondary response was weaker, it peaked faster, at day 5 versus 15. Most primary-vaccination clones reappeared after the booster (about 97% CD4, about 88% CD8).

Comment on this clonotype: No antigen is known for it.

The rearrangement joins TRBV6-5 to TRBJ2-7; the D gene is possibly TRBD1 (5 bases). This specimen consisted of CD4+ T cells sorted from PBMCs, obtained 45 days after the yellow fever booster vaccination. This receptor was identified in a man between 18 and 35 years old who received the YFV17D yellow fever vaccine. The CDR3 loop reads CASSYDSQYYEQYF. The CDR3 region has the DNA TGTGCCAGCAGTTATGACAGCCAGTACTACGAGCAGTACTTC.